This TCR beta chain stems from a study of PD-L1 blockade in urothelial cancer. Study in general: Samples of blood were analyzed 3 weeks (second dose) and 6 weeks after treatment start. Across blood samples, T cells had a median count of 141,255.

Germline lookup yields CDR1 SGDLS and CDR2 YYNGEE. V was trimmed by 0 bases and J by 7 bases, leaving 14 bases between them. The CDR3 is 15 residues long. PCRs each included synthetic TCR analog templates spiked in. TCRdb's table, derived via immunoSEQ multiplex PCR, lists solely in-frame clones and lacks some. The table includes some 76,000 clones, 85% to 90% detected once. The specimen was PBMCs, collected around atezolizumab (anti-PD-L1) treatment. The receptor was isolated from a man aged 55 to 70 with urothelial cancer. The chain recombines TRBV9 with TRBJ2-4; weak D call: TRBD2 (6 bases). CDR3 coding DNA: TGTGCCAGCAGCGTAGATTGGCTAGCGTCGAACATTCAGTACTTC. It translates to CASSVDWLASNIQYF. The full variable domain, its missing parts supplied by reference TRBV9 and TRBJ2-4, is DSGVTQTPKHLITATGQRVTLRCSPRSGDLSVYWYQQSLDQGLQFLIQYYNGEERAKGNILERFSAQQFPDLHSELNLSSLELGDSALYFCASSVDWLASNIQYFGAGTRLSVL.